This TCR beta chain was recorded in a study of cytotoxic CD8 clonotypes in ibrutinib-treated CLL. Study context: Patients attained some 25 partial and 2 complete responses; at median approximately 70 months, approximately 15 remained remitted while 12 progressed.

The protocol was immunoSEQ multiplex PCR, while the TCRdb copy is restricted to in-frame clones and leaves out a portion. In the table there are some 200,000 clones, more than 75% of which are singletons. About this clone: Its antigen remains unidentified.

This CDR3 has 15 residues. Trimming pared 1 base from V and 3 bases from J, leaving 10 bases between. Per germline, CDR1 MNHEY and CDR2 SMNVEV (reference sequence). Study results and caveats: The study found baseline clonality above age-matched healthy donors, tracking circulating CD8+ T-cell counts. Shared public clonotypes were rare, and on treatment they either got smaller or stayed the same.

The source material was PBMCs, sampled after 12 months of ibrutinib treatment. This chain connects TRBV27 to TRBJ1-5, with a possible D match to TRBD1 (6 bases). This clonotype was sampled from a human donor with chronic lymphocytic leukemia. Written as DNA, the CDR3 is TGTGCCAGCAGTTTATGGGGGGCGAACAATCAGCCCCAGCATTTT. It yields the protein CASSLWGANNQPQHF.